Listed here are 6 T cell receptor beta chains from one sample, sequenced in a study of T cell clones after liver transplantation (dated by TCRdb to the late 2010s). In light of the paper, this sample's time point label describes: pre-transplant. To prepare the library, the immunoSEQ multiplex PCR assay was applied. TCRdb obtained this table from immuneACCESS and retained in-frame rearrangements with V and J assigned. These tables miss some clones; where compared with another copy, unresolved V genes account for less than half of the shortfall, and the remainder is unexplained. This sample holds fewer than 20,000 clones; roughly 88% were observed only once. About an eighth of the sample is in the top ten clones. The sequenced sample was CD8+ T cells from blood, obtained before liver transplant. Receptors were obtained from a human donor who received a liver transplant.

Regarding this clone: Additional DNA sequences in this sample encode the identical CDR3. The chain couples TRBV9 to TRBJ2-2; no clear D gene. Germline V gene sequence: CDR1 SGDLS, CDR2 YYNGEE. V was trimmed by 3 bases and J by 0 bases, leaving 0 bases between them. This CDR3 is 12 amino acids long. CDR3 DNA sequence: TGTGCCAGCAGCGCGAACACCGGGGAGCTGTTTTTT. It is translated as CASSANTGELFF.

V is TRBV6-6 and J is TRBJ2-5; D is perhaps TRBD2 (5 bases). The germline V gene encodes CDR1 MNHNY and CDR2 SVGAGI (reference sequence). The CDR3 loop spans 15 amino acids. The germline V and J ends were trimmed by 0 bases and 2 bases, with 10 bases remaining between them. The CDR3 DNA follows: TGTGCCAGCAGTTACTCGAGAGGGCCTCAAGAGACCCAGTACTTC. Translating gives CASSYSRGPQETQYF.

V usage is TRBV9 and J usage is TRBJ2-7, with D possibly matching TRBD2 (6 bases). Germline CDR1 reads SGDLS; CDR2 reads YYNGEE. The CDR3 extends over 15 amino acids. Trimming removed 0 bases from V and 1 base from J, with 11 bases in between. The DNA for the CDR3 is TGTGCCAGCAGCGTAGGGGGTAGCGGTTCCTACGAGCAGTACTTC. Translation gives CASSVGGSGSYEQYF.

The chain links TRBV4-3 to TRBJ1-2; a possible D gene is TRBD1 (6 bases). The CDR3 contains 17 residues. V was pared by 1 base and J by 5 bases, with 20 bases between. CDR1 is LGHNA and CDR2 is YSLEER in the germline V gene. The CDR3 spells CASSQVWRQEENYGYTF. DNA for the CDR3: TGCGCCAGCAGCCAAGTGTGGAGACAGGAGGAAAATTATGGCTACACCTTC.

The rearrangement uses TRBV11-2 and TRBJ1-1; D remains ambiguous. The CDR3 totals 12 residues. Between the trimmed V and J ends, which lost 8 bases and 4 bases, there was a span of 11 bases. The germline V gene encodes CDR1 SGHAT and CDR2 FQNNGV. CDR3 DNA sequence: TGTGCCAGCCTGTCACACATCACTGAAGCTTTCTTT. Protein sequence: CASLSHITEAFF.

Concerning this clone: One end of the junction does not line up with germline, which may come from a read error. The gene calls are TRBV11-2 and TRBJ2-1; D remains unclear. The CDR3 is 13 amino acids. Germline-derived CDR1 and CDR2 are SGHAT and FQNNGV. CDR3 in DNA: TGTGCCAGCAGTTTAGCCCCTTACAATGAGCAGTTCTTC. Translation: CASSLAPYNEQFF.